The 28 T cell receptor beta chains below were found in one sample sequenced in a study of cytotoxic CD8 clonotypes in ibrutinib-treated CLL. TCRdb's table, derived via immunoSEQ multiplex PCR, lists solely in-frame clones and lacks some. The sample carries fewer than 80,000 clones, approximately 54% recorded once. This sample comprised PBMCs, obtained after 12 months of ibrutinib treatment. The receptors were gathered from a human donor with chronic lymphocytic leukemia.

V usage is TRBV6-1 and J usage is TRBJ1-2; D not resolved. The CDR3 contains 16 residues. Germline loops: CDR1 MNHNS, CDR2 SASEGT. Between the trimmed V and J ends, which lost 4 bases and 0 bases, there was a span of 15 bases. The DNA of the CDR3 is TGTGCCAGCAGTGGTGGACCGGCGGAGACTAACTATGGCTACACCTTC. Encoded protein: CASSGGPAETNYGYTF.

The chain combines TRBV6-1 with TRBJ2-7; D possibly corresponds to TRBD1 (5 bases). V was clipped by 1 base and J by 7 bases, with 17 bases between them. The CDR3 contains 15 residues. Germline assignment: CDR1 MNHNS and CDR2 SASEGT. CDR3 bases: TGTGCCAGCAGTGAAGTCGGTGGGGCGGCTGGAGAGCAGTACTTC. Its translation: CASSEVGGAAGEQYF.

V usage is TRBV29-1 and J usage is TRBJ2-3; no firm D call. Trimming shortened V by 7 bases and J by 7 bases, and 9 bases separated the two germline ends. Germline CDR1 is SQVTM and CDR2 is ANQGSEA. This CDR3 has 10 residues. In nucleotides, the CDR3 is TGCAGCGCCCTCGGAAATACGCAGTATTTT. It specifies CSALGNTQYF.

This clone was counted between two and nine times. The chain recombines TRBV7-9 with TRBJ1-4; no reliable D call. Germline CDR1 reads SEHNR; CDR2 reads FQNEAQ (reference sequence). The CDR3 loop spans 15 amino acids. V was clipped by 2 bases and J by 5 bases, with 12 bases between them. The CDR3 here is CASSLSPGANEKLFF. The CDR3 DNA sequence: TGTGCCAGCAGCTTATCCCCAGGCGCAAATGAAAAACTGTTTTTT.

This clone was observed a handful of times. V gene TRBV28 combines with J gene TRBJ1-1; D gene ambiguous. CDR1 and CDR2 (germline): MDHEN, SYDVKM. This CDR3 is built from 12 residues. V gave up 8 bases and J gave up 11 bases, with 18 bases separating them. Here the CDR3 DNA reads TGTGCCAGCTATACTCACATAGGAATTGCTTTCTTT. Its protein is CASYTHIGIAFF.

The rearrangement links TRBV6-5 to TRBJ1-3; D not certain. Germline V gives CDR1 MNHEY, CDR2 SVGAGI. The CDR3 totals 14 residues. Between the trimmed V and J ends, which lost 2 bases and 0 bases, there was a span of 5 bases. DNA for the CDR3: TGTGCCAGCAGTTACGGGCACTCTGGAAACACCATATATTTT. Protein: CASSYGHSGNTIYF.

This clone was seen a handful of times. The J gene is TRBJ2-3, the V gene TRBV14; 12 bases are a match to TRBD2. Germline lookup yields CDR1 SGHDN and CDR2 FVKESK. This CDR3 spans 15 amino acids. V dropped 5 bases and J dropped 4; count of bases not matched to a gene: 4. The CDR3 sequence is CASSVTSGGADTQYF. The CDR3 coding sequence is TGTGCCAGCAGCGTGACTAGCGGGGGAGCAGATACGCAGTATTTT. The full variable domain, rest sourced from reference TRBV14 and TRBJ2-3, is EAGVTQFPSHSVIEKGQTVTLRCDPISGHDNLYWYRRVMGKEIKFLLHFVKESKQDESGMPNNRFLAERTGGTYSTLKVQPAELEDSGVYFCASSVTSGGADTQYFGPGTRLTVL.

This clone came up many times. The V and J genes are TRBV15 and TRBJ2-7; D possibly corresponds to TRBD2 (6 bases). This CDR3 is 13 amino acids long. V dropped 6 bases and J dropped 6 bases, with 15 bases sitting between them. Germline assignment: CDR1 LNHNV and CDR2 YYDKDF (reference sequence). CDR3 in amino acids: CATSRPGAGEQYF. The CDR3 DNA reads TGTGCCACCAGTAGACCGGGAGCAGGCGAGCAGTACTTC.

CDR3 region: CASKRTEVNYGYTF. CDR3 coding DNA: TGTGCCAGCAAGCGGACAGAAGTCAACTATGGCTACACCTTC. V usage is TRBV6-5 and J usage is TRBJ1-2; D perhaps matches TRBD1 (6 bases). The CDR3 totals 14 residues. The V gene's germline CDR1 is MNHEY and CDR2 SVGAGI. Between the trimmed V and J ends, which lost 7 bases and 2 bases, there was a span of 14 bases.

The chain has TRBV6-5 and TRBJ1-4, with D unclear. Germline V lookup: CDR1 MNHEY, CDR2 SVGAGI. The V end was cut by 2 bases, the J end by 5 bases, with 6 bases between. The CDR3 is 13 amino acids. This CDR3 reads CASSYAGNEKLFF. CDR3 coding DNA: TGTGCCAGCAGTTACGCAGGAAATGAAAAACTGTTTTTT.

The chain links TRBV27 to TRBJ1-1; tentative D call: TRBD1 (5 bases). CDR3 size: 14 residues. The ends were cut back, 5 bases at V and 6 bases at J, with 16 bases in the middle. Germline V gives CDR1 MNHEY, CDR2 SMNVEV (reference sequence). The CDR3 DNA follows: TGTGCCAGCAGTGGGCAGGGAAGCGGCGCTGAAGCTTTCTTT. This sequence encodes CASSGQGSGAEAFF.

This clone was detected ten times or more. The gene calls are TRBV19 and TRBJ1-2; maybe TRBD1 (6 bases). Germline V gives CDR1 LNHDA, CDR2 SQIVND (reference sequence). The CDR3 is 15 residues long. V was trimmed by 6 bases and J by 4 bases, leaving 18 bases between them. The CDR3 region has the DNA TGTGCCAGTAGCCTAATACAGGGAAGAGGCTATGGCTACACCTTC. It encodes CASSLIQGRGYGYTF.

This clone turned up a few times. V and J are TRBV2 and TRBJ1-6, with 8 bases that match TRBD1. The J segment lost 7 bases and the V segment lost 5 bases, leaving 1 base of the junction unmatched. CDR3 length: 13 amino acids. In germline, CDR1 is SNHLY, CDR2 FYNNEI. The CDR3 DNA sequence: TGTGCCAGCAGTACAGGGGGGAATTCACCCCTCCACTTT. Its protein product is CASSTGGNSPLHF.

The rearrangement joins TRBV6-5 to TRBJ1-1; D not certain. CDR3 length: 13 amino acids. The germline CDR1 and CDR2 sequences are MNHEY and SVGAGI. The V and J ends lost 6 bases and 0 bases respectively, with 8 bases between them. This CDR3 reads CASSLHVNTEAFF. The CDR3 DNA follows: TGTGCCAGCAGCCTACATGTGAACACTGAAGCTTTCTTT.

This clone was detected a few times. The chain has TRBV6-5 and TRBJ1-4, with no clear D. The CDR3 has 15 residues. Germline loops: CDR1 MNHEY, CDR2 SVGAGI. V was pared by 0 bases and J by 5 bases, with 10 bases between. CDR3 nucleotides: TGTGCCAGCAGTTACTCGGAGCAACCGAATGAAAAACTGTTTTTT. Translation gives CASSYSEQPNEKLFF.

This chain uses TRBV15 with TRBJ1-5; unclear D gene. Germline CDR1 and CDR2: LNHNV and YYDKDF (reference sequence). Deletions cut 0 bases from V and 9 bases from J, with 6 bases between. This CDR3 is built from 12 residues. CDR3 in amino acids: CATSREAGPQHF. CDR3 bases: TGTGCCACCAGCAGAGAGGCCGGGCCCCAGCATTTT. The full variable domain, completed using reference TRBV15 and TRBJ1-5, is DAMVIQNPRYQVTQFGKPVTLSCSQTLNHNVMYWYQQKSSQAPKLLFHYYDKDFNNEADTPDNFQSRRPNTSFCFLDIRSPGLGDTAMYLCATSREAGPQHFGDGTRLSIL.

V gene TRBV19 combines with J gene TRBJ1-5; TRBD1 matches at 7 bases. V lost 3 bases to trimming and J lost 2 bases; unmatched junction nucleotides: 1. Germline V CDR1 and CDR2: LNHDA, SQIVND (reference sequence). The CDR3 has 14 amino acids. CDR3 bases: TGTGCCAGTAGTATGGGGACAGGCAATCAGCCCCAGCATTTT. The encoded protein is CASSMGTGNQPQHF.

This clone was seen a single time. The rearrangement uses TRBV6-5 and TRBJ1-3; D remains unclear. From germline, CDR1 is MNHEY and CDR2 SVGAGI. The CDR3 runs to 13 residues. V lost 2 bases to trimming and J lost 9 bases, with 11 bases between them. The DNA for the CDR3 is TGTGCCAGCAGTTACGCTACCATAGGCACCATATATTTT. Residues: CASSYATIGTIYF.

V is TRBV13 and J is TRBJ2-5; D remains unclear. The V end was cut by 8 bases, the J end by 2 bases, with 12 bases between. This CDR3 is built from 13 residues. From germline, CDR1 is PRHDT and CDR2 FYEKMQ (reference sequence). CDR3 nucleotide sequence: TGTGCCAGCTCGAAGCGTTCACAAGAGACCCAGTACTTC. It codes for CASSKRSQETQYF.

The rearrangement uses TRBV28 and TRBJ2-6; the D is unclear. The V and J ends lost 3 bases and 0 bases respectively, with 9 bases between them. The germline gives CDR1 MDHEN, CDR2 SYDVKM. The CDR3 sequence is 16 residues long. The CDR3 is CASSFHIGSGANVLTF. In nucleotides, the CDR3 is TGTGCCAGCAGTTTCCACATCGGCTCTGGGGCCAACGTCCTGACTTTC. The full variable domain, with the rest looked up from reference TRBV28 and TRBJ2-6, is DVKVTQSSRYLVKRTGEKVFLECVQDMDHENMFWYRQDPGLGLRLIYFSYDVKMKEKGDIPEGYSVSREKKERFSLILESASTNQTSMYLCASSFHIGSGANVLTFGAGSRLTVL.

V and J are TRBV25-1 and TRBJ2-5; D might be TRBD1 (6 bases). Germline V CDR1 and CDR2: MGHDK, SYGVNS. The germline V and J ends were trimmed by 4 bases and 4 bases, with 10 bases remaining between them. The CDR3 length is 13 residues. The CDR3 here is CASSVQGLETQYF. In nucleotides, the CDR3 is TGTGCCAGCAGTGTCCAGGGGTTAGAGACCCAGTACTTC. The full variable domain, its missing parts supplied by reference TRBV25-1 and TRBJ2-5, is EADIYQTPRYLVIGTGKKITLECSQTMGHDKMYWYQQDPGMELHLIHYSYGVNSTEKGDLSSESTVSRIRTEHFPLTLESARPSHTSQYLCASSVQGLETQYFGPGTRLLVL.

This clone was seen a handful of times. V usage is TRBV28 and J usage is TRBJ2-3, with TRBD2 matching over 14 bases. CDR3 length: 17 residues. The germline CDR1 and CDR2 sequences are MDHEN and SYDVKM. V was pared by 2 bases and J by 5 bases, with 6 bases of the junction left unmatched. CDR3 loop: CASSLKGLAGAGDTQYF. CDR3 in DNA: TGTGCCAGCAGTTTAAAGGGACTAGCGGGAGCTGGAGATACGCAGTATTTT.

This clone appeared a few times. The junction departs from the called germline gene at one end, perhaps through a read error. This chain's CDR3 is CSATGDGYTF. CDR3 in DNA: TGCAGCGCTACCGGGGATGGCTACACCTTC. The chain employs TRBV20-1 and TRBJ1-2; D remains unclear. Germline CDR1 is DFQATT and CDR2 is SNEGSKA (reference sequence). The CDR3 sequence is 10 residues long.

CDR3 DNA: TGTGCCAGCAGCGGGACTATCGACTACGAGCAGTACTTC. Its protein product is CASSGTIDYEQYF. This chain joins TRBV9 and TRBJ2-7, with D maybe TRBD2 (6 bases). Trimming took off 3 bases at V and 3 bases at J, with 10 bases between the two ends. CDR3 length equals 13 residues. Germline V gives CDR1 SGDLS, CDR2 YYNGEE.

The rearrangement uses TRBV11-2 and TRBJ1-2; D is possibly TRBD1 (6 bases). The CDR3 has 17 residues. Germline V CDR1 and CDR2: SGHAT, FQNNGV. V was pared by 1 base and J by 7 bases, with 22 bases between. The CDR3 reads CASSLGPYRQKGGGYTF. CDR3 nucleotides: TGTGCCAGCAGCTTAGGCCCCTACCGTCAAAAAGGGGGTGGCTACACCTTC.

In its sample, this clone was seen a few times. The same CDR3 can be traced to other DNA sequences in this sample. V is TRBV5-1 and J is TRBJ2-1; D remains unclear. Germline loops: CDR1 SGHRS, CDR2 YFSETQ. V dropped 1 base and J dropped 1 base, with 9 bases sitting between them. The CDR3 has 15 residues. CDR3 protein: CASSLSLQSYNEQFF. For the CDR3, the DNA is TGCGCCAGCAGCTTGTCTCTCCAATCCTACAATGAGCAGTTCTTC.

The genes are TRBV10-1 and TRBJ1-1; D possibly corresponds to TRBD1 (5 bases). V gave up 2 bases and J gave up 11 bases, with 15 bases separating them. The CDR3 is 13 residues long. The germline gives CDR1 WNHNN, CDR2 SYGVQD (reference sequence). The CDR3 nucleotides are TGCGCCAGCAGTGAGCCGGGGGGTATATCGGCTTTCTTT. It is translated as CASSEPGGISAFF.

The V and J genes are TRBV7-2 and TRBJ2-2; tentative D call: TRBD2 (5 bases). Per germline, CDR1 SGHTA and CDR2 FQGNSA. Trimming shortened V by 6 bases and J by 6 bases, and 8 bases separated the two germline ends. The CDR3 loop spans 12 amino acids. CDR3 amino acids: CASRPGAGELFF. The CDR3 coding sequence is TGTGCCAGCAGGCCCGGGGCCGGGGAGCTGTTTTTT.